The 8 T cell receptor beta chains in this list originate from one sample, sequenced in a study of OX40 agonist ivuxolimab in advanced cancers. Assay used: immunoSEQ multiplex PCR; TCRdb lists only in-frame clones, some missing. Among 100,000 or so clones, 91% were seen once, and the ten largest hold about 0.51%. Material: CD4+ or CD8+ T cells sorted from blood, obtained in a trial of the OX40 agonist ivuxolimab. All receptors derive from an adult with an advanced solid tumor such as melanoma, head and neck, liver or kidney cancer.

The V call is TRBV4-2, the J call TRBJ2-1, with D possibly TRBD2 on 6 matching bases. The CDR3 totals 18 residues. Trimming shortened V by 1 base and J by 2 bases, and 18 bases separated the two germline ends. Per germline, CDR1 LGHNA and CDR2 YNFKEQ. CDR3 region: CASSQGRRISGTYNEQFF. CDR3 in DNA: TGTGCCAGCAGCCAAGGAAGGAGAATTAGCGGAACCTACAATGAGCAGTTCTTC.

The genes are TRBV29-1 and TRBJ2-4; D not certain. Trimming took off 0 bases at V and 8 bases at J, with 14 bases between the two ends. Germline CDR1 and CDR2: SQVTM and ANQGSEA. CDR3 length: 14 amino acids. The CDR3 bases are TGCAGCGTTGAAGATAGTGGGCCCCGGGACATTCAGTACTTC. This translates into CSVEDSGPRDIQYF.

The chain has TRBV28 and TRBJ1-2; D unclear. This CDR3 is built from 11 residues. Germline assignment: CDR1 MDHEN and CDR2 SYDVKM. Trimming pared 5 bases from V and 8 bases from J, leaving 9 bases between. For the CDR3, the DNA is TGTGCCAGCAGTCCCCGGCGGGGCTACACCTTC. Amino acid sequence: CASSPRRGYTF.

The chain's CDR3 is CASRLEGGDYGYTF. CDR3 bases: TGTGCCAGCAGGTTGGAGGGAGGTGACTATGGCTACACCTTC. The genes are TRBV2 and TRBJ1-2; D is undetermined. Germline CDR1 reads SNHLY; CDR2 reads FYNNEI. V lost 6 bases, J lost 3 bases, and 14 bases lay in between. The CDR3 loop spans 14 amino acids.

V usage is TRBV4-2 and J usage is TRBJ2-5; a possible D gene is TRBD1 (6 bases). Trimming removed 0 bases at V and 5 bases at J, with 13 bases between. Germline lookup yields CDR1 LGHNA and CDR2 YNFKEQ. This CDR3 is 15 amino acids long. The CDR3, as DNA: TGTGCCAGCAGCCAAGATCGACAGGTGGGGGAGACCCAGTACTTC. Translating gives CASSQDRQVGETQYF.

CDR3 in amino acids: CAISESGTSGSEQYF. The CDR3 DNA reads as TGTGCCATCAGTGAGTCGGGGACTAGCGGGAGCGAGCAGTACTTC. The chain is built from TRBV10-3 and TRBJ2-7, with 14 bases fitting TRBD2. V dropped 0 bases and J dropped 6; count of bases not matched to a gene: 1. The germline CDR1 and CDR2 sequences are ENHRY and SYGVKD. The CDR3 is 15 residues long.

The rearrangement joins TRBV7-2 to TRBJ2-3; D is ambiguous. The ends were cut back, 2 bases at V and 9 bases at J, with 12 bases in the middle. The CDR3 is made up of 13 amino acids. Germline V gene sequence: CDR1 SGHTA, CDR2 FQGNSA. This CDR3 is CASSLTPVGTQYF. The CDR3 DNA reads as TGTGCCAGCAGCTTAACACCTGTGGGGACGCAGTATTTT.

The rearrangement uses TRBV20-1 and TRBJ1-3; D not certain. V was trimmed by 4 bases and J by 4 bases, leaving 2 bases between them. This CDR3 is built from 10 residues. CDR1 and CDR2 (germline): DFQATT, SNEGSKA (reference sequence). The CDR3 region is CSAMGNTIYF. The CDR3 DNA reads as TGCAGTGCTATGGGAAACACCATATATTTT.